These 16 T cell receptor beta chains came from one sample sequenced in a study of T-cell memory formation after mild COVID-19. Each CDR3 protein gets one entry after TCRdb re-called the 5' RACE reads with MiXCR. The data hold roughly 400,000 distinct CDR3 sequences, with over 15% observed a single time. The sample taken for sequencing was PBMCs or a T cell subset sorted from them (not recorded which). The receptors shown here come from a man younger than 35 who had mild COVID-19 (a few samples of this study predate the infection). Cell type and time point are not known.

This clonotype was counted at least ten times. This chain joins TRBV7-8 and TRBJ1-5, with D tentatively TRBD1 (5 bases). The CDR3 extends over 13 amino acids. Germline V gene sequence: CDR1 SGHVS, CDR2 FQNEAQ. Trimming pared 3 bases from V and 5 bases from J, leaving 8 bases between. CDR3 amino acids: CASSLEGDQPQHF. The DNA for the CDR3 is TGTGCCAGCAGCTTGGAAGGGGATCAGCCCCAGCATTTT.

V is TRBV5-1 and J is TRBJ1-1; D unresolved. V was cut by 0 bases and J by 5 bases, with 11 bases left in between. The V gene's germline CDR1 is SGHRS and CDR2 YFSETQ. This CDR3 region has 14 residues. Here the CDR3 DNA reads TGCGCCAGCAGCTTGGGAGCAGCGGGGACTGAAGCTTTCTTT. This sequence encodes CASSLGAAGTEAFF.

This clonotype showed up just a few times. The genes are TRBV28 and TRBJ2-1; tentative D call: TRBD2 (6 bases). Looked up from germline, CDR1 is MDHEN and CDR2 is SYDVKM. The CDR3 consists of 13 residues. The CDR3 DNA reads as TGTGTCACGGGGGTATCTACCTACAATGAGCAGTTCTTC. Translated, it gives CVTGVSTYNEQFF.

This clonotype was seen a few times. As DNA, the CDR3 is TGTGCCAGCTCACCTCAGGGAAGGCAGCTGGGGAATCAGCCCCAGCATTTT. Its protein is CASSPQGRQLGNQPQHF. The chain recombines TRBV18 with TRBJ1-5; perhaps TRBD1 as D (5 bases). V gave up 3 bases and J gave up 4 bases, with 19 bases separating them. Germline loops: CDR1 KGHSH, CDR2 LQKENI. The CDR3 contains 17 residues.

The genes are TRBV5-1 and TRBJ2-2; D not resolved. This CDR3 is 13 amino acids long. Per the germline V gene, CDR1 is SGHRS and CDR2 is YFSETQ. Trimming stripped 4 bases from V and 1 base from J, with 5 bases between. The CDR3 protein is CASSDGNTGELFF. Written as DNA, the CDR3 is TGCGCCAGCAGCGACGGGAACACCGGGGAGCTGTTTTTT.

This clonotype was counted once. J is TRBJ2-3 and V is TRBV6-2 or TRBV6-3; D is ambiguous. Germline V CDR1 and CDR2: MNHEY, SVGEGT. V was shortened by 6 bases and J by 2 bases, with 15 bases between the two germline ends. The CDR3 spans 15 residues. This CDR3 reads CASSTLKDLTDTQYF. The CDR3 nucleotides read TGTGCCAGCAGCACCCTCAAGGACCTCACAGATACGCAGTATTTT.

This clonotype was picked up many times. V and J are TRBV3-1 and TRBJ2-3; D might be TRBD2 (5 bases). The CDR3 extends over 13 amino acids. V lost 2 bases, J lost 7 bases, and 10 bases lay in between. Germline loops: CDR1 LGHDT, CDR2 YNNKEL (reference sequence). CDR3 sequence reads: CASSQQTGNTQYF. Written as DNA, the CDR3 is TGTGCCAGCAGCCAACAAACGGGAAATACGCAGTATTTT.

This clonotype was seen a handful of times. The chain has TRBV7-2 and TRBJ2-3, with D unresolved. V was cut by 5 bases and J by 6 bases, with 9 bases left in between. Germline CDR1 and CDR2: SGHTA and FQGNSA. There are 12 residues in the CDR3. CDR3 protein: CASSPSMDTQYF. The CDR3 region has the DNA TGTGCCAGCAGCCCATCGATGGATACGCAGTATTTT.

This clonotype has a count of ten or more. V is TRBV5-1 and J is TRBJ2-2, with 12 bases aligning to TRBD2. Germline V gives CDR1 SGHRS, CDR2 YFSETQ. There are 19 residues in the CDR3. Losses at the gene ends were 3 bases for V and 6 bases for J; bases not matched to a gene: 15. CDR3 amino acids: CASSSELAGGLGSAGELFF. The CDR3 DNA follows: TGCGCCAGCAGCTCGGAACTAGCGGGGGGACTTGGATCCGCCGGGGAGCTGTTTTTT. Full variable domain (rest looked up from reference TRBV5-1 and TRBJ2-2): KAGVTQTPRYLIKTRGQQVTLSCSPISGHRSVSWYQQTPGQGLQFLFEYFSETQRNKGNFPGRFSGRQFSNSRSEMNVSTLELGDSALYLCASSSELAGGLGSAGELFFGEGSRLTVL.

The chain joins TRBV20-1 to TRBJ1-4; TRBD1 agrees at 9 bases. The CDR3 runs 13 residues. Germline V gene sequence: CDR1 DFQATT, CDR2 SNEGSKA (reference sequence). After removal of 2 bases from V and 7 bases from J, the junction contained 2 bases not matched to a gene. The CDR3 reads CSARSDRGEKLFF. CDR3 nucleotides: TGCAGTGCTAGATCGGACAGGGGTGAAAAACTGTTTTTT.

The rearrangement links TRBV25-1 to TRBJ2-3, with D possibly matching TRBD1 (6 bases). The ends were cut back, 1 base at V and 2 bases at J, with 10 bases in the middle. Per germline, CDR1 MGHDK and CDR2 SYGVNS. The CDR3 is 15 residues long. This CDR3 reads CASSEFQGTTDTQYF. DNA of the CDR3: TGTGCCAGCAGTGAATTTCAGGGGACCACAGATACGCAGTATTTT.

This clonotype was recorded a few times. A read error may produce the germline difference seen at one junction end. The chain uses TRBV15 and TRBJ1-2; no firm D call. There are 13 residues in the CDR3. Germline values: CDR1 LNHNV, CDR2 YYDKDF (reference sequence). CDR3 in DNA: TGTGCCACCAGGCCCGGTGAGTCAGGCTCGAATTTCTTC. This encodes CATRPGESGSNFF.

This clonotype was observed a handful of times. The rearrangement links TRBV4-2 to TRBJ1-5, with 7 bases that match TRBD1. The CDR3 is made up of 16 amino acids. V shed 0 bases, J shed 0 bases, and the junction held 2 bases outside the gene matches. Germline CDR1 is LGHNA and CDR2 is YNFKEQ. Here the CDR3 reads CASSQDRGTSNQPQHF. In DNA, the CDR3 is TGTGCCAGCAGCCAAGACAGGGGGACTAGCAATCAGCCCCAGCATTTT.

This sequence joins TRBV11-2 and TRBJ2-7; maybe TRBD2 (8 bases). The ends were cut back, 5 bases at V and 2 bases at J, with 25 bases in the middle. The CDR3 totals 18 residues. Germline V gives CDR1 SGHAT, CDR2 FQNNGV. CDR3 bases: TGTGCCAGCAGCGGCCCCGAGGGGGCGGGGGGACCCCCCTACGAGCAGTACTTC. This sequence encodes CASSGPEGAGGPPYEQYF. Using reference TRBV11-2 and TRBJ2-7 for the parts outside the CDR3, the full variable domain is EAGVAQSPRYKIIEKRQSVAFWCNPISGHATLYWYQQILGQGPKLLIQFQNNGVVDDSQLPKDRFSAERLKGVDSTLKIQPAKLEDSAVYLCASSGPEGAGGPPYEQYFGPGTRLTVT.

The chain combines TRBV6-2 or TRBV6-3 with TRBJ1-5, with D unclear. CDR3 size: 15 residues. CDR1 is MNHEY and CDR2 is SVGEGT in the germline V gene. V lost 4 bases and J lost 6, with 16 bases in between. DNA for the CDR3: TGTGCCAGCAGTTGGAACCTCCGGGAGCTTCAGCCCCAGCATTTT. It yields the protein CASSWNLRELQPQHF.

The chain has TRBV5-1 and TRBJ2-3; unclear D gene. V was shortened by 0 bases and J by 6 bases, with 5 bases between the two germline ends. Per the germline V gene, CDR1 is SGHRS and CDR2 is YFSETQ. The CDR3 runs to 12 residues. CDR3 residues: CASSLDFDTQYF. In DNA form, the CDR3 reads TGCGCCAGCAGCTTGGACTTTGATACGCAGTATTTT.